This T cell receptor beta chain was retrieved from a study of blood T cell repertoires in COVID-19. Study details: Material from acute and convalescent COVID-19 was sourced from the United States, Italy and Spain. Nucleic acid was either cDNA or gDNA, and it came from T cells, B-cell-depleted T cells, or PBMCs.

CDR1 is LNHDA and CDR2 is SQIVND in the germline V gene (reference sequence). V lost 1 base and J lost 8, with 15 bases in between. The length of the CDR3 is 16 residues. How the authors handled the data: The authors estimated nucleated cell counts from reference gene primer amplification. The protocol was immunoSEQ multiplex PCR, while the TCRdb copy is restricted to in-frame clones and leaves out a portion. V and J calls and clone size are given by that table; D and trimming were obtained from the DNA. This table has roughly 120,000 clones, approximately 80% appearing once. This receptor was taken from an older woman with acute or convalescent COVID-19. The sequenced sample was peripheral blood. The rearrangement joins TRBV19 to TRBJ1-6; the D gene is possibly TRBD1 (5 bases). The DNA of the CDR3 is TGTGCCAGTAGTATAGCTTTCCAGGGATTGTATTCACCCCTCCACTTT. Encoded protein: CASSIAFQGLYSPLHF.